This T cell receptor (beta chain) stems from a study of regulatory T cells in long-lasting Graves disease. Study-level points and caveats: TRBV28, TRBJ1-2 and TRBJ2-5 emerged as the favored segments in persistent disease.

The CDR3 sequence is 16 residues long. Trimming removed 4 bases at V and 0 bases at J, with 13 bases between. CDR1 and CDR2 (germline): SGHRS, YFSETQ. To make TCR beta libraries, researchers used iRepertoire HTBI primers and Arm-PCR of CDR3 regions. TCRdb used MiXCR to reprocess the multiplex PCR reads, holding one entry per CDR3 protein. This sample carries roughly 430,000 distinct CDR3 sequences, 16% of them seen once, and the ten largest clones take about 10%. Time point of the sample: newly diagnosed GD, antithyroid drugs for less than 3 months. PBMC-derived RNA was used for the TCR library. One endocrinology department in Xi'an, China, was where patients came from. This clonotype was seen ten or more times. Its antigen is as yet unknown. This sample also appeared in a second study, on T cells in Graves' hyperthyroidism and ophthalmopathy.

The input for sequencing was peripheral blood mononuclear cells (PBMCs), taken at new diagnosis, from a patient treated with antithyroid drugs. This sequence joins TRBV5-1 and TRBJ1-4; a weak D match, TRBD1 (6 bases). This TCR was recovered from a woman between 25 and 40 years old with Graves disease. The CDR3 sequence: CASSPGQHTTNEKLFF. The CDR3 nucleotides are TGCGCCAGCAGCCCCGGACAGCATACAACTAATGAAAAACTGTTTTTT.